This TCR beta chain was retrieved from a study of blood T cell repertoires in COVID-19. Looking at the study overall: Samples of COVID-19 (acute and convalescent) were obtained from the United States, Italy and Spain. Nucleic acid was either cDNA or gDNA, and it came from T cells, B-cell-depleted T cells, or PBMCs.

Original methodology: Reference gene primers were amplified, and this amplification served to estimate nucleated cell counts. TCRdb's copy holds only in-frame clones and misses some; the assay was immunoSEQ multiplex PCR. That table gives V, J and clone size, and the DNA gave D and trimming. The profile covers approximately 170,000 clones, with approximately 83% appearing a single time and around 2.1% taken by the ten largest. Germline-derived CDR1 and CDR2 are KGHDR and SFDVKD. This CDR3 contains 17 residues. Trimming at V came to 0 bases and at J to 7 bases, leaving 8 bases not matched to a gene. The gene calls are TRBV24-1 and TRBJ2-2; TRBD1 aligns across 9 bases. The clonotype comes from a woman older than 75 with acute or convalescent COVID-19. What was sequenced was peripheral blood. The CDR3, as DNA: TGTGCCACCAGTGATTTGCAAACAGGGGGCGAGGGCGGGGAGCTGTTTTTT. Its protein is CATSDLQTGGEGGELFF.